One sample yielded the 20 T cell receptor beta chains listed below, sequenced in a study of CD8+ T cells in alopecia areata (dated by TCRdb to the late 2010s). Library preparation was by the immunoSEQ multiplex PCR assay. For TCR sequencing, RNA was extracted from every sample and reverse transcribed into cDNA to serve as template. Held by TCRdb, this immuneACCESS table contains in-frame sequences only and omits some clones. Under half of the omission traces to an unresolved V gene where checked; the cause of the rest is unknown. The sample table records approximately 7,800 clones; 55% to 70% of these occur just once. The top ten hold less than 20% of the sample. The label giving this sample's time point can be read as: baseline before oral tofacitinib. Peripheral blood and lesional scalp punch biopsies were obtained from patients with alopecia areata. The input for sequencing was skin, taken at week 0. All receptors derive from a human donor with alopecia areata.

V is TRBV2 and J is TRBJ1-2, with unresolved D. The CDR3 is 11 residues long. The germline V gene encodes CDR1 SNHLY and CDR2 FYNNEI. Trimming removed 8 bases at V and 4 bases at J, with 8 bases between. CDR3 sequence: CASGISYGYTF. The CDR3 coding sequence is TGTGCCAGCGGTATTTCCTATGGCTACACCTTC.

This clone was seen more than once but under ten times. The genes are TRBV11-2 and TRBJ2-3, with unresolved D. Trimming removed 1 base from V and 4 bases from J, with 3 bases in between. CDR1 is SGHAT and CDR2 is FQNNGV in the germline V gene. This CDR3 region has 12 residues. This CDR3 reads CASSLVPDTQYF. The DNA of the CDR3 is TGTGCCAGCAGCTTAGTCCCAGATACGCAGTATTTT.

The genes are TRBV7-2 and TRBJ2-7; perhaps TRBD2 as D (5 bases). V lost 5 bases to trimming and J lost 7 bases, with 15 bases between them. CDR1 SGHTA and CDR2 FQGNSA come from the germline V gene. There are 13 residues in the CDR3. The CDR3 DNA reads TGTGCCAGCAGCCCCCATGTGGCGGGTGAGCAGTACTTC. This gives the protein CASSPHVAGEQYF.

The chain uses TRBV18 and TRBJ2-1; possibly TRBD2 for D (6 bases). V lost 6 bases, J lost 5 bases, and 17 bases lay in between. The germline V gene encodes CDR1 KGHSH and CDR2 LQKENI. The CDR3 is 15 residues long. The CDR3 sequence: CASSRLEQLHNEQFF. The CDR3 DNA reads TGTGCCAGCTCGCGACTAGAACAGCTTCACAATGAGCAGTTCTTC.

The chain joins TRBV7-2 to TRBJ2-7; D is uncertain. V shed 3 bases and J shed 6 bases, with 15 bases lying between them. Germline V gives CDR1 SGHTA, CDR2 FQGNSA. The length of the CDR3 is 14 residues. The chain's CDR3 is CASSLDAATVEQYF. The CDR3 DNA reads TGTGCCAGCAGCTTGGACGCTGCGACCGTCGAGCAGTACTTC.

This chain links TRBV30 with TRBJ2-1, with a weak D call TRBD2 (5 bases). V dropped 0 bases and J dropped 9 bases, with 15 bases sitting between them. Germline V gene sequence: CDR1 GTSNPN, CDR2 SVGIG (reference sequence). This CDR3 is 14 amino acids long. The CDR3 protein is CAWSVGLKEGEQFF. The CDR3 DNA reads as TGTGCCTGGAGTGTCGGCCTCAAAGAGGGTGAGCAGTTCTTC.

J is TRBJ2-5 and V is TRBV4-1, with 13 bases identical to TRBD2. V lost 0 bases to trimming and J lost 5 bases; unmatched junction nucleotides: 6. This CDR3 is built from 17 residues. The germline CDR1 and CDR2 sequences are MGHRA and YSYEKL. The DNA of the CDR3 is TGCGCCAGCAGCCAAGATGGACTAGCGGGGGCTCGGGAGACCCAGTACTTC. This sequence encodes CASSQDGLAGARETQYF.

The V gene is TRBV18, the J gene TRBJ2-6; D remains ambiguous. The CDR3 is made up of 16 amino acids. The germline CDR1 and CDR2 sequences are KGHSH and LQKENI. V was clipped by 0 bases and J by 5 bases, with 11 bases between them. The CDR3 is CASSPPPGFRANVLTF. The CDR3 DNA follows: TGTGCCAGCTCACCACCGCCGGGCTTCCGGGCCAACGTCCTGACTTTC. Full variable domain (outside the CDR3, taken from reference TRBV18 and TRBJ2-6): NAGVMQNPRHLVRRRGQEARLRCSPMKGHSHVYWYRQLPEEGLKFMVYLQKENIIDESGMPKERFSAEFPKEGPSILRIQQVVRGDSAAYFCASSPPPGFRANVLTFGAGSRLTVL.

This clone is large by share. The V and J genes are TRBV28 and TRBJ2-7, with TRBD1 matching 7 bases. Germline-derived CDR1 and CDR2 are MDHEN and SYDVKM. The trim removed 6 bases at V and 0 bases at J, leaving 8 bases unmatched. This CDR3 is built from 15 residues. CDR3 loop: CASSPSTGSSYEQYF. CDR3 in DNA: TGTGCCAGCAGCCCATCGACAGGGAGCTCCTACGAGCAGTACTTC.

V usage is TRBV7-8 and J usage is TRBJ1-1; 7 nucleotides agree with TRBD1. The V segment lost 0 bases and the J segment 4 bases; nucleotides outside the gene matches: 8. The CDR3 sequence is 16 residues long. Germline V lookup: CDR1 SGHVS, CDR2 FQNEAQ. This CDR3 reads CASSLAHRQGFTEAFF. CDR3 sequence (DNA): TGTGCCAGCAGCTTAGCGCATAGACAGGGCTTCACTGAAGCTTTCTTT. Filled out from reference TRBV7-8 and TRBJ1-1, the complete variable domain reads GAGVSQSPRYKVAKRGQDVALRCDPISGHVSLFWYQQALGQGPEFLTYFQNEAQLDKSGLPSDRFFAERPEGSVSTLKIQRTQQEDSAVYLCASSLAHRQGFTEAFFGQGTRLTVV.

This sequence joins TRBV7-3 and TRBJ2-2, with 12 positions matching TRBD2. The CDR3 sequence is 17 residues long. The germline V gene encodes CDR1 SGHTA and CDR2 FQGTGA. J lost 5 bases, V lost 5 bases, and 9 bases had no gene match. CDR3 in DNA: TGTGCCAGCAGCCCCATAGCTAGCGGGAGGGGTACCGGGGAGCTGTTTTTT. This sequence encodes CASSPIASGRGTGELFF.

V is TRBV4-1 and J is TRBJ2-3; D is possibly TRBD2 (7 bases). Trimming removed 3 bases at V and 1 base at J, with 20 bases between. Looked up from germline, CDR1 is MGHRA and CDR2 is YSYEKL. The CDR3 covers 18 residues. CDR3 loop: CASSQEGGGTGRTDTQYF. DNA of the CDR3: TGCGCCAGCAGCCAGGAAGGGGGGGGGACTGGACGCACAGATACGCAGTATTTT.

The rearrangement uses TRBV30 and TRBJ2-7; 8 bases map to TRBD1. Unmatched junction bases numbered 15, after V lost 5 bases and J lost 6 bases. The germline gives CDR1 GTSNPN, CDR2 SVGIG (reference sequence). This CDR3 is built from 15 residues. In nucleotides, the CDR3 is TGTGCCTGGGGCGGGCGGGCAGGGGGCGTCTCCGAGCAGTACTTC. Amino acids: CAWGGRAGGVSEQYF.

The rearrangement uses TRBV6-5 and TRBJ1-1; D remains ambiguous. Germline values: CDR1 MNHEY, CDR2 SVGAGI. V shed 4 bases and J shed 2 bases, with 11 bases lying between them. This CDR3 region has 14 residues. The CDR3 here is CASSSGRLNTEAFF. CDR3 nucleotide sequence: TGTGCCAGCAGTTCCGGGCGGCTCAACACTGAAGCTTTCTTT.

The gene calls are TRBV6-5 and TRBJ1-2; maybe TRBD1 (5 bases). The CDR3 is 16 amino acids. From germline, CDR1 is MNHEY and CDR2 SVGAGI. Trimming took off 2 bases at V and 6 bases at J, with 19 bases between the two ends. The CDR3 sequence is CASSYGSQWEGNGYTF. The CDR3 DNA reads TGTGCCAGCAGTTACGGGTCCCAATGGGAGGGGAATGGCTACACCTTC.

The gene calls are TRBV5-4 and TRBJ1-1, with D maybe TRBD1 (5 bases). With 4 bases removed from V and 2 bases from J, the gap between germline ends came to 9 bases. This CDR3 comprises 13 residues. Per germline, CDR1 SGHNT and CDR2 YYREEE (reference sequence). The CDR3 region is CASSGGGNTEAFF. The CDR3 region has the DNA TGTGCCAGCAGCGGTGGGGGTAACACTGAAGCTTTCTTT.

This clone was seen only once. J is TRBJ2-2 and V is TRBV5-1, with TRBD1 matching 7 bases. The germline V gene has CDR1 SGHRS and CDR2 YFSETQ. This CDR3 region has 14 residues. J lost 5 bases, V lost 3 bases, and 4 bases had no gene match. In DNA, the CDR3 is TGCGCCAGCAGCTCGACAGGGAATACCGGGGAGCTGTTTTTT. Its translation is CASSSTGNTGELFF.

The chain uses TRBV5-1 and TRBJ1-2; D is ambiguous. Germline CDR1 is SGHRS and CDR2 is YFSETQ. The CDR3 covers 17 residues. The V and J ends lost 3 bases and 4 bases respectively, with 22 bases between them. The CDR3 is CASSSSSVGDPLYGYTF. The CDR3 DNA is TGCGCCAGCAGCTCCAGTAGTGTCGGGGATCCCCTCTATGGCTACACCTTC.

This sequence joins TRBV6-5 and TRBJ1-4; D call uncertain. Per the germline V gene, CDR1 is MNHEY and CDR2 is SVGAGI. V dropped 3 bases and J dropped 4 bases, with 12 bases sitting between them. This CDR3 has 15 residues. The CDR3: CASSYPSDYNEKLFF. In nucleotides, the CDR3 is TGTGCCAGCAGTTATCCGAGCGATTATAATGAAAAACTGTTTTTT.

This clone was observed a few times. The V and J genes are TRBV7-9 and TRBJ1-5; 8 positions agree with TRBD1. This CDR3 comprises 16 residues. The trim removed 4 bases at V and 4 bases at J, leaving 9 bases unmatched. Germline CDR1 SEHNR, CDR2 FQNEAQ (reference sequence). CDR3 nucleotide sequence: TGTGCCAGCAGCTCCCTTGCAGGGGGCGGGAATCAGCCCCAGCATTTT. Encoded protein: CASSSLAGGGNQPQHF.